This T cell receptor (beta chain) was captured in a study of blood T cell repertoires in COVID-19. The CDR3 length is 13 residues. Trimming removed 5 bases from V and 4 bases from J; junction bases left unmatched: 7. CDR1 is GTSNPN, CDR2 SVGIG, per germline (reference sequence). Data came from immunoSEQ multiplex PCR; TCRdb stores just in-frame clones and leaves some out. The sample records about 39,000 clones, roughly 82% being singletons. This clone occurred once. The chain combines TRBV30 with TRBJ1-2; TRBD1 matches at 7 bases. The sequence was collected from a man over 45 with active or convalescent COVID-19. Sequences were obtained from peripheral blood. The chain's CDR3 is CAWVQGWTYGYTF. CDR3 DNA: TGTGCCTGGGTACAGGGGTGGACCTATGGCTACACCTTC.